This T cell receptor (beta chain) was observed in a study of human T cells and chemical hapten exposure. Study-wide points: With DPC sensitization, TCRs exceeding 1 in 1000 frequency showed no change.

Remarks on this clonotype: Its antigen remains unidentified.

Noted time point: healthy volunteer bleed at 2 weeks. It was from unfractionated whole blood that total RNA was extracted. In TCRdb, the RACE reads were re-called with MiXCR into one record per CDR3 protein. The data contain some 90,000 distinct CDR3 sequences, over 8% of them singletons. This sequence was found in a female donor in good health. Some clones in this sample may be carry-over from other donors' samples. Sequenced sample: whole blood.

This CDR3 reads CASNGLAGGTDTQYF. The CDR3, as DNA: TGCGCCAGCAACGGACTAGCGGGAGGCACAGATACGCAGTATTTT. The genes are TRBV5-1 and TRBJ2-3; 13 bases align to TRBD2. Per the germline V gene, CDR1 is SGHRS and CDR2 is YFSETQ. The V and J ends lost 6 bases and 1 base, in that order; junction bases with no gene match: 2. This CDR3 has 15 residues.